This is a list of T cell receptor beta chains from one sample in a study of blood T cell repertoires in COVID-19. TCRdb's table, derived via immunoSEQ multiplex PCR, lists solely in-frame clones and lacks some. The table has 50,000 to 70,000 clones, 80% to 90% seen once. The source material was peripheral blood. The origin of the receptors is a woman in her fifties or sixties with acute or convalescent COVID-19. CDR3s include the opening cysteine and the closing phenylalanine or tryptophan. Each record gives: clone size, D gene, J gene, V gene, CDR3 DNA, CDR3 protein. D genes are given only for firm matches. The size field is filled for only some rows; it gives once, few, many or a size class.

.,.,TRBJ2-3,TRBV5-4,TGTGCCAGCAGCACCCCTACTGCCCGGGATACGCAGTATTTT,CASSTPTARDTQYF
.,.,TRBJ2-2,TRBV4-1,TGCGCCAGCAGCCGCGAGTCCGGGGAGCTGTTTTTT,CASSRESGELFF
.,TRBD1,TRBJ2-3,TRBV2,TGTGCCAGCATATCCTCCGGACAGGGGGATGTAGATACGCAGTATTTT,CASISSGQGDVDTQYF
.,.,TRBJ1-2,TRBV12-3/TRBV12-4,TGTGCCAGCAGCTCAGGTCTCGGCTACACCTTC,CASSSGLGYTF
once,.,TRBJ2-3,TRBV7-6,TGTGCCAGCAGCTCCGCCCGGAGAGCAGATACGCAGTATTTT,CASSSARRADTQYF
.,.,TRBJ1-5,TRBV6-6,TGTGCCAGCACCGGACAGTACAATCAGCCCCAGCATTTT,CASTGQYNQPQHF
.,TRBD1,TRBJ2-7,TRBV5-1,TGCGCCAGCAGCTTGCTCGGACAGGGGGACGAGCAGTACTTC,CASSLLGQGDEQYF
.,TRBD2,TRBJ2-4,TRBV6-2/TRBV6-3,TGTGCCAGCAGCAGAGCGGGGCCCCTAGGTATTCAGTACTTC,CASSRAGPLGIQYF
once,.,TRBJ1-2,TRBV9,TGTGCCAGCAGCGTAGTCTCTAACTATGGCTACACCTTC,CASSVVSNYGYTF
.,TRBD1,TRBJ1-1,TRBV12-3/TRBV12-4,TGTGCCAGCAGTCCAAGGACAGGGCGAGCTTTCTTT,CASSPRTGRAFF
few,.,TRBJ1-1,TRBV9,TGTGCCAGCAGCCCCCCGGGTATATTTTTGGACACTGAAGCTTTCTTT,CASSPPGIFLDTEAFF
few,TRBD1,TRBJ2-7,TRBV5-4,TGTGCCAGCAGCTTGGGAGGGACAGCCTACGAGCAGTACTTC,CASSLGGTAYEQYF
.,TRBD1,TRBJ2-7,TRBV29-1,TGCAGCGTGTCCCGGGACAGGGGGATCTACGAGCAGTACTTC,CSVSRDRGIYEQYF
few,.,TRBJ2-1,TRBV9,TGTGCCAGCAGCGAAGGGACACTCGGAAACAATGAGCAGTTCTTC,CASSEGTLGNNEQFF
.,TRBD1,TRBJ2-2,TRBV19,TGTGCCAGTAGTATAATGGGACAGGGGAACACCGGGGAGCTGTTTTTT,CASSIMGQGNTGELFF
.,TRBD1,TRBJ2-1,TRBV7-9,TGTGCCAGCAGCGTACAGGGGGGCTCCTACAATGAGCAGTTCTTC,CASSVQGGSYNEQFF
.,.,TRBJ1-5,TRBV6-5,TGTGCCAGCAGTTACTCTCAGGTCCAGCCCCAGCATTTT,CASSYSQVQPQHF
once,.,TRBJ1-1,TRBV19,TGTGCCAGTAAACTCGGCCCAGACTTCACTAAAGCTTTCTTT,CASKLGPDFTKAFF
.,.,TRBJ2-3,TRBV9,TGTGCCAGCAGCACACCGGGACTTAGCACAGATACGCAGTATTTT,CASSTPGLSTDTQYF
.,.,TRBJ2-2,TRBV24-1,TGTGCCACCTCAAATTTAGACACCGGGGAGCTGTTTTTT,CATSNLDTGELFF
.,TRBD1,TRBJ2-3,TRBV19,TGTGCCAGTAGTATGGGGAACGGGCAGGGGGTCACAGATACGCAGTATTTT,CASSMGNGQGVTDTQYF
few,TRBD1,TRBJ1-1,TRBV6-2/TRBV6-3,TGTGCCAGCAGTTACCCGGGACAGCGTGAAGCTTTCTTT,CASSYPGQREAFF
.,TRBD2,TRBJ2-4,TRBV11-2,TGTGCCAGCAGCTTAGGGCGGGGGATTATCAAAAACATTCAGTACTTC,CASSLGRGIIKNIQYF
.,.,TRBJ1-4,TRBV20-1,TGCAGTGCTAGGGGACAAGAAAAACTGTTTTTT,CSARGQEKLFF
.,TRBD1,TRBJ1-1,TRBV7-2,TGTGCCAGCAGCTTAGCAGGGGGCCCCACTGAAGCTTTCTTT,CASSLAGGPTEAFF
.,TRBD1,TRBJ1-3,TRBV9,TGTGCCAGCAGCGCCGACAGGGTGGCTGGAAACACCATATATTTT,CASSADRVAGNTIYF
few,TRBD1,TRBJ2-7,TRBV5-5,TGTGCCAGCAGCTCCTTGATGGGACAGAAGAGCGACGAGCAGTACTTC,CASSSLMGQKSDEQYF
once,.,TRBJ2-3,TRBV27,TGTGCCAGCAGTAAGGGACAAGGGAATACGCAGTATTTT,CASSKGQGNTQYF
.,TRBD1,TRBJ1-4,TRBV5-1,TGCGCCAGCAGCGCGGACAGGGTCAGAAGGGCTAATGAAAAACTGTTTTTT,CASSADRVRRANEKLFF
.,.,TRBJ2-3,TRBV9,TGTGCCAGCAGCGTAGGGAGCAGCGCTCTCACAGATACGCAGTATTTT,CASSVGSSALTDTQYF
.,TRBD1,TRBJ2-6,TRBV19,TGTGCCAGTAGTATACAGGGGGCAAGTGGGGCCAACGTCCTGACTTTC,CASSIQGASGANVLTF
.,.,TRBJ2-5,TRBV11-2,TGTGCCAGCAGCTCCCCCAGGTGGGTGGGGGGGCGAGAGACCCAGTACTTC,CASSSPRWVGGRETQYF
.,.,TRBJ2-1,TRBV7-2,TGTGCCAGCAGCTTGACCCTAGAACTTGAGCAGTTCTTC,CASSLTLELEQFF
.,TRBD1,TRBJ1-2,TRBV5-4,TGTGCCAGTACAGGGGTGGGTGGCTACACCTTC,CASTGVGGYTF
.,.,TRBJ1-2,TRBV19,TGTGCCAGTAGTATAGATTGGAGAAGTGGCTACACCTTC,CASSIDWRSGYTF
.,.,TRBJ1-4,TRBV25-1,TGTGCCAGCAGTGAATGGGCAGGACAAGGAAAACTGTTTTTT,CASSEWAGQGKLFF
once,.,TRBJ1-2,TRBV4-1,TGCGCCAGCAGCCAAGATGAAACGGTGGGCTACACCTTC,CASSQDETVGYTF